This T cell receptor beta chain was found in a study of vaccination effects on CD4 cells after COVID-19. Turning to the study itself: After the second dose, samples were taken at median day 72.

This clone was detected a few times. The antigen remains undetermined. Sequencing was preceded by expansion of antigen-specific CD4+ T cells with viral peptide pools in the ViraFEST assay. Once cultured for roughly nine days, the cells underwent separation to obtain CD4+ T cells. Participants received two doses of either the BNT162b2 or mRNA-1273 vaccine. Having tested negative for nucleocapsid antibodies, the vaccine recipients showed no prior SARS-CoV-2 infection. It was with roughly 11 IU/ml IL-2 and roughly 9.2 ug/ml peptides that a few million PBMC per well were cultured. The protocol was immunoSEQ multiplex PCR, while the TCRdb copy is restricted to in-frame clones and leaves out a portion. This sample carries about 48,000 clones, about four fifths of them seen once, and the ten largest clones take about 15%. The clonotype comes from a human donor who received a COVID-19 vaccine. The starting material was CD4+ T cells from PBMCs cultured with HCoV-OC43 spike peptides, obtained after COVID-19 vaccination. The subset: HCoV-OC43 spike overlapping peptide pool stimulation.

The chain's CDR3 is CASREQGRGEKLFF. CDR3 DNA: TGTGCCAGCAGGGAACAGGGGAGAGGGGAAAAACTGTTTTTT. The chain couples TRBV2 to TRBJ1-4, with TRBD1 identical over 7 bases. This CDR3 region has 14 residues. The trim removed 6 bases at V and 8 bases at J, leaving 9 bases unmatched. CDR1 is SNHLY, CDR2 FYNNEI, per germline.